A single sample is the source of the 11 T cell receptor beta chains below, sequenced in a study of tumor-infiltrating lymphocytes in oesophageal squamous cell carcinoma (dated by TCRdb to 2016 to 2018). The method behind the library was PCR. Data came from an Illumina HiSeq 2000. TCRdb reprocessing: public reads trimmed at Q25 with fastp, clones called with MiXCR, in-frame beta chains kept. One record per CDR3 amino acid sequence lists the most common genes and DNA. The sample data list over 10,000 distinct CDR3 sequences, and about three fifths of these were observed just once. The top ten hold around a third of the sample. Sequenced: esophageal tumor tissue. Source of these receptors: a female donor with esophageal squamous cell carcinoma.

A word on this clonotype: Mismatch with germline at one junction end may stem from a read error. The rearrangement uses TRBV7-6 and TRBJ2-5; 10 positions agree with TRBD2. The J call may be in error: the DNA end matches TRBJ2-1 better. There are 15 residues in the CDR3. CDR1 SGHVS and CDR2 FNYEAQ come from the germline V gene. As DNA, the CDR3 is TGTGCTAGCAGCTTATTAGCGGGGGGCCTAAATGAGCAGTTCTTC. Translating gives CASSLLAGGLNEQFF.

The chain recombines TRBV7-4 with TRBJ1-4; maybe TRBD1 (6 bases). V was cut by 5 bases and J by 2 bases, with 9 bases left in between. Germline CDR1 is SGHVT and CDR2 is SQSDAQ. The CDR3 has 14 residues. The CDR3 nucleotides are TGTGCCAGCAGCCCCGGACAGACTAATGAAAAACTGTTTTTT. The encoded protein is CASSPGQTNEKLFF.

On this clonotype itself: A clone one base away is much larger, so this may be a read error. The rearrangement links TRBV27 to TRBJ2-3; 7 bases are shared with TRBD2. V was clipped by 8 bases and J by 7 bases; unmatched bases: 6. Per the germline V gene, CDR1 is MNHEY and CDR2 is SMNVEV (reference sequence). The CDR3 totals 12 residues. This CDR3 reads CASGTSAHTQYF. CDR3 in DNA: TGTGCCAGCGGCACTAGCGCACATACGCAGTATTTT.

This clonotype was detected only once. This rearrangement joins TRBV10-3 to TRBJ2-3; 7 bases fit TRBD1. The CDR3 is 13 amino acids. Germline V lookup: CDR1 ENHRY, CDR2 SYGVKD. The J segment lost 3 bases and the V segment lost 10 bases, leaving 7 bases of the junction unmatched. CDR3 coding DNA: TGTGCCAGACCGACAGGGTGGACAGATACGCAGTATTTT. This translates into CARPTGWTDTQYF.

This clonotype was detected many times. The chain uses TRBV12-3 or TRBV12-4 and TRBJ1-1, with 7 positions matching TRBD1. The CDR3 loop spans 13 amino acids. V lost 4 bases, J lost 7 bases, and 6 bases stayed unmatched. The CDR3 DNA is TGTGCCAGCAGTTGGACAGGATCAGGTGAAGCTTTCTTT. The encoded protein is CASSWTGSGEAFF.

In its sample, this clonotype was seen a few times. The chain has TRBV12-3 or TRBV12-4 and TRBJ2-7; 13 nucleotides match TRBD2. Near its end, the DNA agrees better with TRBJ2-5, so the J call may be wrong. The CDR3 consists of 16 residues. CDR3 region: CASSQIGLAGVETQYF. The CDR3 DNA is TGTGCCAGCAGTCAAATTGGACTAGCGGGAGTAGAGACCCAGTACTTC.

The chain couples TRBV6-8 to TRBJ2-5, with D possibly TRBD1 on 6 matching bases. Judging by the DNA end, TRBJ2-1 fits better; the J call may be wrong. The CDR3 runs 14 residues. The germline gives CDR1 MNHGY, CDR2 SAAAGT. This chain's CDR3 is CASRAQGLGYEQFF. In DNA form, the CDR3 reads TGTGCCAGCAGGGCACAGGGTCTTGGCTACGAGCAGTTCTTC.

This clonotype was seen repeatedly, ten times or more. No conserved phenylalanine or tryptophan ends this CDR3, so it is likely a read error. It is unclear where the CDR3 begins or ends on the DNA, so no DNA is shown, and the CDR3 is as TCRdb lists it. This chain uses TRBV7-9 with TRBJ2-7; the table gives TRBD1 as D, unverified against the DNA. With termini counted, the CDR3 has 16 amino acids. Germline V gene lookup returns CDR1 SEHNR and CDR2 FQNEAQ (reference sequence). The CDR3 loop reads CASSSGQSNYGYTFGS.

The V call is TRBV12-3 or TRBV12-4, the J call TRBJ1-1, with TRBD1 identical over 7 bases. The J call may be faulty, since TRBJ2-4 better matches the DNA end. The length of the CDR3 is 15 residues. The DNA for the CDR3 is TGTGCCAGCAGTCCCCGACAGGGCAACAAAAACATTCAGTACTTC. This codes for CASSPRQGNKNIQYF.

In this sample, this clonotype turned up many times. The DNA of the CDR3 is TGTGCCAGCAGTTTGGACTGGGGGAGAGGTGAAGCTTTCTTT. Its protein product is CASSLDWGRGEAFF. The genes are TRBV28 and TRBJ1-1; TRBD1 might be the D (5 bases). CDR3 length equals 14 residues. The germline V and J ends were trimmed by 3 bases and 7 bases, with 15 bases remaining between them. Germline V CDR1 and CDR2: MDHEN, SYDVKM.

J is TRBJ2-3 and V is TRBV12-3 or TRBV12-4; D may be TRBD2 (6 bases). V was pared by 4 bases and J by 1 base, with 12 bases between. The CDR3 runs 15 residues. CDR3 loop: CASSWGTAGTDTQYF. The CDR3 nucleotides are TGTGCCAGCAGTTGGGGGACTGCAGGCACAGATACGCAGTATTTT.